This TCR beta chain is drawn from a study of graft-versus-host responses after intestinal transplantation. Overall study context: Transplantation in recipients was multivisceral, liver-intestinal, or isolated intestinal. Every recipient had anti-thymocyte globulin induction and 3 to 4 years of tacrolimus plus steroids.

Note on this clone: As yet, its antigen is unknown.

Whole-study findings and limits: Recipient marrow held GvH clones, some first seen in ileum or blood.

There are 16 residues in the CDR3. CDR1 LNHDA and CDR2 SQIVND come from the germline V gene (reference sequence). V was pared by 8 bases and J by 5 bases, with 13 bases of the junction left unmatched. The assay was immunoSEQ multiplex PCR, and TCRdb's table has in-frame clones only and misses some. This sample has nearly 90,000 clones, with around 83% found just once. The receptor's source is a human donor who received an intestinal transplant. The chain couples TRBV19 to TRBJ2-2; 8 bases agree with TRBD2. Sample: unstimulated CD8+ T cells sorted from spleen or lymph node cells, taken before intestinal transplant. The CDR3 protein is CASSSGLAAGTGELFF. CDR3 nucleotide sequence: TGTGCCAGTTCCTCAGGACTAGCAGCGGGGACCGGGGAGCTGTTTTTT.